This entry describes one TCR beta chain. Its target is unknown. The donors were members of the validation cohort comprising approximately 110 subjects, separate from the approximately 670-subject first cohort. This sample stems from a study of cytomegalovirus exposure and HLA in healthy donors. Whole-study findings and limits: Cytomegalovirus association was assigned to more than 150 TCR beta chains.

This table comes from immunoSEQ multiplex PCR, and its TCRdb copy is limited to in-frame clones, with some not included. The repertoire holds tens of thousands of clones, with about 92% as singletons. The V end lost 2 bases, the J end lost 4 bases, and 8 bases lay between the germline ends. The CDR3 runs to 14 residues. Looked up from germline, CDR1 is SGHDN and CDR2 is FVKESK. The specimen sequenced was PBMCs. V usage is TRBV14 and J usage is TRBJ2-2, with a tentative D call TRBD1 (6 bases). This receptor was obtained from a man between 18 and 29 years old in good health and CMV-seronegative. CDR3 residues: CASSQRTATGELFF. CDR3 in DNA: TGTGCCAGCAGCCAACGGACAGCCACCGGGGAGCTGTTTTTT.